This T cell receptor (beta chain) is drawn from a study of Graves' ophthalmopathy and Graves' hyperthyroidism. Study-wide results and caveats: Prediction of ophthalmopathy progression reached less than 71% sensitivity and around 75% specificity.

People with hyperthyroidism were aged 18 to 65 and newly diagnosed, under 2 months' duration. Per the germline V gene, CDR1 is SGDLS and CDR2 is YYNGEE. With 0 bases removed from V and 9 bases from J, the gap between germline ends came to 18 bases. CDR3 size: 15 residues. CDR3 regions of TCR beta were amplified from RNA transcripts. The first-round RT-PCR employed HTBI primers together with the Qiagen OneStep RT-PCR kit. A multiplex PCR was then performed as the second round. MiXCR, run by TCRdb on the multiplex PCR reads, gives a single entry per CDR3 protein. The sample lists around 590,000 distinct CDR3 sequences; 35% to 40% were seen once. Notes on this clonotype: Antigen unknown.

The sample was peripheral blood or thyroid tissue (not recorded which). This clonotype was sampled from an adult man with Graves' hyperthyroidism. The J gene is TRBJ2-5, the V gene TRBV9, with D possibly called TRBD1 or TRBD2 (6 bases each). DNA of the CDR3: TGTGCCAGCAGCGTAGAGGGGGGAAGCAATCAGCCCCAGTACTTC. It codes for CASSVEGGSNQPQYF. Full variable domain (rest looked up from reference TRBV9 and TRBJ2-5): DSGVTQTPKHLITATGQRVTLRCSPRSGDLSVYWYQQSLDQGLQFLIQYYNGEERAKGNILERFSAQQFPDLHSELNLSSLELGDSALYFCASSVEGGSNQPQYFGPGTRLLVL.